The 17 T cell receptor beta chains below all came from one sample that was sequenced in a study of shared clonotypes between healthy human individuals. Sequencing was performed with immunoSEQ multiplex PCR; in TCRdb, only in-frame clones are kept and a portion is missing. This sample has about 2 million clones, with over 85% found just once. Naive CD8 populations comprised CD45RO-negative cells positively selected for CCR7, excluding terminally differentiated effector memory CD45RA+ cells. The sample was naive CD8+ T cells sorted from blood. Receptors were obtained from a young man in good health.

The chain carries TRBV7-9 and TRBJ2-7; D possibly uses TRBD1 or TRBD2 (5 bases each). Per the germline V gene, CDR1 is SEHNR and CDR2 is FQNEAQ (reference sequence). This CDR3 comprises 16 residues. The V end was cut by 6 bases, the J end by 7 bases, with 25 bases between. CDR3: CASRPASSVQWGEQYF. The CDR3 region has the DNA TGTGCCAGCAGACCAGCCTCCAGCGTGCAATGGGGGGAGCAGTACTTC.

This chain uses TRBV18 with TRBJ1-1; D gene ambiguous. The V gene lost 3 bases and the J gene lost 0 bases, with 17 bases spanning the gap. Germline V gives CDR1 KGHSH, CDR2 LQKENI. The CDR3 runs to 17 residues. DNA for the CDR3: TGTGCCAGCTCACCGTTTGCGATAGCTAATCTGAACACTGAAGCTTTCTTT. It codes for CASSPFAIANLNTEAFF. The whole variable domain, remainder taken from reference TRBV18 and TRBJ1-1, is NAGVMQNPRHLVRRRGQEARLRCSPMKGHSHVYWYRQLPEEGLKFMVYLQKENIIDESGMPKERFSAEFPKEGPSILRIQQVVRGDSAAYFCASSPFAIANLNTEAFFGQGTRLTVV.

Note on this clone: Additional DNA sequences in this sample encode the identical CDR3. This chain joins TRBV6-1 and TRBJ1-1, with a possible D match to TRBD1 (5 bases). V gave up 0 bases and J gave up 5 bases, with 13 bases separating them. The CDR3 is 15 residues long. Germline V gives CDR1 MNHNS, CDR2 SASEGT. The CDR3 coding sequence is TGTGCCAGCAGTGAAGCCTCCGGGGGAGGGACTGAAGCTTTCTTT. Translation gives CASSEASGGGTEAFF.

The chain has TRBV5-1 and TRBJ2-1, with D maybe TRBD1 (5 bases). The CDR3 extends over 17 amino acids. Germline V CDR1 and CDR2: SGHRS, YFSETQ. V was trimmed by 2 bases and J by 2 bases, leaving 17 bases between them. The CDR3 region has the DNA TGCGCCAGCAGCTTAGGGGATGGGGCAGATCCCTACAATGAGCAGTTCTTC. It encodes CASSLGDGADPYNEQFF.

This chain joins TRBV9 and TRBJ2-5, with 8 nucleotides matching TRBD2. The CDR3 is made up of 16 amino acids. CDR1 and CDR2 (germline): SGDLS, YYNGEE. V shed 3 bases, J shed 5 bases, and the junction held 12 bases outside the gene matches. CDR3 loop: CASSGGSSGYRETQYF. The CDR3 DNA sequence: TGTGCCAGCAGCGGAGGTTCTAGCGGGTATCGGGAGACCCAGTACTTC.

This clone was seen once. The sample has other DNA sequences that encode this CDR3 too. J is TRBJ2-1 and V is TRBV7-9; D not certain. The CDR3 loop spans 14 amino acids. Germline lookup yields CDR1 SEHNR and CDR2 FQNEAQ (reference sequence). With 0 bases removed from V and 7 bases from J, the gap between germline ends came to 10 bases. This CDR3 reads CASSLAGSPNEQFF. For the CDR3, the DNA is TGTGCCAGCAGCTTAGCAGGATCCCCTAATGAGCAGTTCTTC.

V and J are TRBV19 and TRBJ1-5; the match to TRBD1 covers 8 bases. The junction had 7 bases not matched to a gene; V was cut back by 5 bases and J by 1 base. The length of the CDR3 is 16 residues. Germline V gene lookup returns CDR1 LNHDA and CDR2 SQIVND (reference sequence). Here the CDR3 reads CASSEDRVPSNQPQHF. The CDR3 DNA reads as TGTGCCAGTAGTGAGGACAGGGTCCCCAGCAATCAGCCCCAGCATTTT.

V gene TRBV10-1 combines with J gene TRBJ2-3, with 11 nucleotides matching TRBD1. CDR1 is WNHNN, CDR2 SYGVQD, per germline (reference sequence). The CDR3 is 18 residues long. V trimming: 0 bases; J trimming: 5 bases; junction bases outside the gene matches: 10. This CDR3 reads CASSESRIWTGGIDTQYF. For the CDR3, the DNA is TGCGCCAGCAGTGAGTCGAGGATTTGGACAGGGGGCATAGATACGCAGTATTTT.

In regard to this clone: The sample carries other DNA sequences with the same CDR3. The chain is built from TRBV5-6 and TRBJ2-1; 7 bases map to TRBD2. V shed 0 bases and J 10 bases; nucleotides not matched to a gene: 1. Per germline, CDR1 SGHDT and CDR2 YYEEEE. The CDR3 totals 12 residues. CDR3: CASSLGGREQFF. Here the CDR3 DNA reads TGTGCCAGCAGCTTGGGCGGGAGAGAGCAGTTCTTC.

In regard to this clone: A junction boundary mismatches the germline segment, possibly from a read error. The V gene is TRBV7-7, the J gene TRBJ2-1; weak D call: TRBD2 (6 bases). The CDR3 totals 15 residues. Per germline, CDR1 SSHAT and CDR2 FNYEAQ (reference sequence). The CDR3 DNA sequence: TGTGCTAGCAGCTTAGCGCGGGGTACCTACAATGAGCAGTTCTTC. It codes for CASSLARGTYNEQFF.

The chain carries TRBV19 and TRBJ2-2; 10 bases are a match to TRBD2. V was clipped by 9 bases and J by 6 bases; unmatched bases: 7. This CDR3 is 14 amino acids long. Looked up from germline, CDR1 is LNHDA and CDR2 is SQIVND (reference sequence). This CDR3 is CASRLAGVPGELFF. DNA for the CDR3: TGTGCCAGCAGGCTAGCGGGAGTGCCCGGGGAGCTGTTTTTT.

This clone has a count of ten or more. V usage is TRBV30 and J usage is TRBJ1-1; the D is unclear. The CDR3 is 15 residues long. Germline loops: CDR1 GTSNPN, CDR2 SVGIG (reference sequence). V dropped 1 base and J dropped 2 bases, with 14 bases sitting between them. CDR3 loop: CAWSEPGHLNTEAFF. The CDR3 coding sequence is TGTGCCTGGAGTGAGCCCGGGCACCTTAACACTGAAGCTTTCTTT.

The V gene is TRBV4-1, the J gene TRBJ1-1; D not resolved. V shed 1 base and J shed 1 base, with 4 bases lying between them. CDR3 length: 13 residues. Germline V lookup: CDR1 MGHRA, CDR2 YSYEKL. The CDR3 sequence is CASSQGKNTEAFF. The CDR3 DNA sequence: TGCGCCAGCAGCCAAGGGAAGAACACTGAAGCTTTCTTT.

Turning to this clone: The germline gene is not matched at one end of the junction; a read error may be the cause. CDR3 protein: CASIPPLIGGGYGYTF. DNA of the CDR3: TGTGCTAGCATCCCTCCTCTCATCGGCGGGGGCTATGGCTACACCTTC. The chain couples TRBV7-7 to TRBJ1-2; possibly TRBD1 for D (5 bases). There are 16 residues in the CDR3. The germline CDR1 and CDR2 sequences are SSHAT and FNYEAQ (reference sequence).

This rearrangement joins TRBV9 to TRBJ2-3; D is possibly TRBD1 or TRBD2 (6 bases each). Trimming removed 3 bases from V and 1 base from J, with 15 bases in between. CDR3 length: 16 residues. In germline, CDR1 is SGDLS, CDR2 YYNGEE. DNA of the CDR3: TGTGCCAGCAGCGGCCCACAGGGCGGGGGCACAGATACGCAGTATTTT. It translates to CASSGPQGGGTDTQYF.

J is TRBJ2-7 and V is TRBV5-1, with D unresolved. V gave up 0 bases and J gave up 3 bases, with 7 bases separating them. The CDR3 has 13 residues. Germline V gives CDR1 SGHRS, CDR2 YFSETQ. The CDR3 region has the DNA TGCGCCAGCAGCTTGGAGAGTTTCTACGAGCAGTACTTC. As protein: CASSLESFYEQYF.

The gene calls are TRBV5-5 and TRBJ2-7; D remains unclear. V lost 1 base, J lost 4 bases, and 9 bases lay in between. The CDR3 totals 13 residues. The germline CDR1 and CDR2 sequences are SGHKS and YYEKEE (reference sequence). DNA for the CDR3: TGTGCCAGCAGCTTGTTTCAAGAGTACGAGCAGTACTTC. It is translated as CASSLFQEYEQYF.